This T cell receptor beta chain stems from a study of blood T cell repertoires in COVID-19. Across the whole study: The analysed material was cDNA or gDNA that came from T cells, B-cell-depleted T cells, or PBMCs.

The CDR3 length is 15 residues. Germline V gene data show CDR1 as LGHNA and CDR2 as YSLEER. The V gene end was trimmed by 0 bases and the J gene end by 7 bases; junction bases not matched to a gene: 8. Assay used: immunoSEQ multiplex PCR; TCRdb lists only in-frame clones, some missing. Seen here are about 180,000 clones, roughly 87% observed once, and the top ten hold under 2%. The receptor comes from a man younger than 35 who had recovered from COVID-19. Sequencing input: peripheral blood. The V call is TRBV4-3, the J call TRBJ1-1; 7 nucleotides line up with TRBD1. Here the CDR3 DNA reads TGCGCCAGCAGCCAAGATCGGGGACAGAGCATTGAAGCTTTCTTT. As protein: CASSQDRGQSIEAFF.